This T cell receptor (beta chain) was documented in a study of Graves' ophthalmopathy and Graves' hyperthyroidism. In the study overall: The blood sample was drawn at first diagnosis and before any treatment.

Beta-chain TCR CDR3 regions were amplified from RNA transcripts. An initial RT-PCR round employing HTBI primers preceded a second-round multiplex PCR. TCRdb fed the multiplex PCR reads into MiXCR, producing one record per CDR3 protein. Here the sample spans 680,000 or so distinct CDR3 sequences, around a fifth being singletons. Per the germline V gene, CDR1 is ENHRY and CDR2 is SYGVKD. There are 18 residues in the CDR3. V was shortened by 3 bases and J by 0 bases, with 17 bases between the two germline ends. This clonotype was seen repeatedly, ten times or more. The chain couples TRBV10-3 to TRBJ2-2; either TRBD1 or TRBD2 may supply D (5 bases each). The clonotype originates from a woman aged 18-30 years with stable Graves' hyperthyroidism. Some clones in this sample may be carry-over from other donors' samples. The sample comprised peripheral blood. The CDR3 region is CAISDPWDRQTNTGELFF. Written as DNA, the CDR3 is TGTGCCATCAGTGATCCTTGGGACCGGCAAACGAACACCGGGGAGCTGTTTTTT.